The T cell receptor beta chain under discussion was sequenced for a study of cytomegalovirus exposure and HLA in healthy donors. Whole-study results and caveats: Cytomegalovirus-associated status was assigned to 150 to 200 TCR beta chains. It was only CMV serostatus that was available as immune exposure information.

The PCR made use of 60 Vbeta and 13 Jbeta primers. Profiled with immunoSEQ multiplex PCR; TCRdb holds only in-frame clones, not every one. The sample records fewer than 20,000 clones, under 80% being singletons. V was pared by 7 bases and J by 4 bases, with 16 bases between. The CDR3 runs 15 residues. The germline V gene has CDR1 MGHDK and CDR2 SYGVNS. As regards this clone: Its antigen remains unidentified.

Those who donated were healthy bone marrow donors. The receptor's source is a man aged 18 to 29 in good health and CMV-seronegative. V gene TRBV25-1 combines with J gene TRBJ2-2; D might be TRBD1 (5 bases). Material for sequencing was PBMCs. Here the CDR3 DNA reads TGTGCCAGCACGGGCCAGGGCCACACCACCGGGGAGCTGTTTTTT. The encoded protein is CASTGQGHTTGELFF.